These 9 T cell receptor beta chains were sequenced from one sample in a study of blood T cells in healthy people across ages. A second PCR, run for about 7 to 11 cycles, used a sample-barcoded 5' primer plus a J-beta primer mix. A single record per CDR3 protein comes from TCRdb applying MiXCR to the 5' RACE reads. The sample has about 800,000 distinct CDR3 sequences; 25% are singletons. These data also featured in a second study, about T cells of mothers and their children.

The sample consisted of blood. These receptors came from a boy under 18 in good health.

A few counts support this clonotype. V usage is TRBV7-6 and J usage is TRBJ1-1; a possible D gene is TRBD1 (5 bases). V lost 5 bases and J 1 base, leaving 11 bases between the germline ends. Germline-derived CDR1 and CDR2 are SGHVS and FNYEAQ. The CDR3 totals 14 residues. The CDR3 spells CASSPFGGNTEAFF. The CDR3 DNA reads as TGTGCCAGCAGCCCGTTCGGGGGGAACACTGAAGCTTTCTTT.

J is TRBJ2-1 and V is TRBV7-9, with 8 bases identical to TRBD1. The closer fit of TRBJ2-7 to the DNA end suggests the J call may be wrong. The length of the CDR3 is 14 residues. Germline CDR1 reads SEHNR; CDR2 reads FQNEAQ (reference sequence). This chain's CDR3 is CASSLAPGGSEQYF. CDR3 in DNA: TGTGCCAGCAGCTTAGCACCAGGGGGCTCCGAGCAGTACTTC.

This clonotype was detected only a few times. The genes are TRBV18 and TRBJ2-1; D gene unclear. Deletions cut 0 bases from V and 2 bases from J, with 5 bases between. CDR3 length equals 14 residues. CDR1 and CDR2 (germline): KGHSH, LQKENI. This CDR3 reads CASSPPAPYNEQFF. The CDR3 DNA sequence: TGTGCCAGCTCACCACCGGCACCCTACAATGAGCAGTTCTTC.

The V call is TRBV28, the J call TRBJ2-5, with D unresolved. The better agreement between TRBJ2-7 and the DNA end casts doubt on the J call. The CDR3 totals 12 residues. CDR1 is MDHEN and CDR2 is SYDVKM in the germline V gene. DNA of the CDR3: TGTGCCAGCAGGGGCCCTTTCTACGAGCAGTACTTC. Its translation: CASRGPFYEQYF.

V gene TRBV5-1 combines with J gene TRBJ2-1; 7 nucleotides align to TRBD1. V was clipped by 6 bases and J by 1 base; unmatched bases: 7. CDR1 and CDR2 (germline): SGHRS, YFSETQ. The CDR3 length is 15 residues. The CDR3 region is CASTEDRRSYNEQFF. The CDR3 DNA reads as TGCGCCAGCACCGAGGACAGGCGGTCCTACAATGAGCAGTTCTTC.

This clonotype is a singleton in its sample. The V gene is TRBV5-1, the J gene TRBJ1-1, with D possibly being TRBD1 (5 bases). CDR1 and CDR2 from the germline V gene are SGHRS and YFSETQ. Trimming cost V 5 bases and J 3 bases, with 11 bases left between them. CDR3 size: 13 residues. CDR3 region: CASRLDIYTEAFF. CDR3 nucleotide sequence: TGCGCCAGCAGACTGGACATATACACTGAAGCTTTCTTT.

The chain has TRBV7-9 and TRBJ2-4; TRBD1 aligns across 7 bases. Looked up from germline, CDR1 is SEHNR and CDR2 is FQNEAQ (reference sequence). The CDR3 spans 13 residues. J lost 9 bases, V lost 3 bases, and 5 bases had no gene match. CDR3 DNA sequence: TGTGCCAGCAGCTTCACAGGGGTCGGCATTCAGTACTTC. It encodes CASSFTGVGIQYF.

A few counts support this clonotype. V gene TRBV7-2 combines with J gene TRBJ2-1, with a weak D call TRBD1 (6 bases). The J call is in doubt because the DNA end fits TRBJ2-5 better. Germline-derived CDR1 and CDR2 are SGHTA and FQGNSA. This CDR3 has 14 amino acids. The CDR3 loop is CASSLRPGEKTQYF. In DNA form, the CDR3 reads TGTGCCAGCAGCTTACGACCAGGGGAAAAGACCCAGTACTTC.

The chain uses TRBV6-1 and TRBJ1-5; 8 positions match TRBD1. This CDR3 spans 16 amino acids. Trimming at V came to 2 bases and at J to 4 bases, leaving 7 bases not matched to a gene. Looked up from germline, CDR1 is MNHNS and CDR2 is SASEGT. As DNA, the CDR3 is TGTGCCAGCAGTGAATTCCCGAGACAGGGGAATCAGCCCCAGCATTTT. Encoded protein: CASSEFPRQGNQPQHF.